The clone carrying this T cell receptor beta chain was seen only once. From germline, CDR1 is GTSNPN and CDR2 SVGIG (reference sequence). This CDR3 comprises 15 residues. Trimming cost V 4 bases and J 7 bases; bases outside gene matches: 13. These data belong to a study of blood T cell repertoires in COVID-19. The wider study: Researchers got acute and convalescent COVID-19 samples from the United States, Italy and Spain.

In the original workflow: Amplification with reference gene primers provided the estimates of nucleated cell counts. Some clones are missing from TCRdb's copy, which holds only in-frame ones; the method was immunoSEQ multiplex PCR. V and J calls and clone size are given by that table; D and trimming were obtained from the DNA. The sample has some 160,000 clones; 83% are singletons. Sequenced input: peripheral blood. This clonotype originated in a woman of 80 years or more with acute or convalescent COVID-19. The chain couples TRBV30 to TRBJ2-7, with 10 bases identical to TRBD2. This CDR3 reads CAWKPRTSGVREQYF. The CDR3 nucleotides are TGTGCCTGGAAACCCCGGACTAGCGGAGTACGGGAGCAGTACTTC.